These 27 T cell receptor beta chains share one sample of origin, sequenced in a study of shared clonotypes between healthy human individuals. Some clones are missing from TCRdb's copy, which holds only in-frame ones; the method was immunoSEQ multiplex PCR. This table has 2 million to 2.5 million clones, about 90% appearing once. Material: naive CD4+ T cells from PBMCs. Subset meaning: CD45RA+ positively selected. Receptors were obtained from a man in his late teens or twenties in good health. Some clones in this sample may be carry-over from other donors' samples.

The rearrangement joins TRBV4-1 to TRBJ2-7; 14 bases are a match to TRBD2. There are 17 residues in the CDR3. Trimming took 4 bases from V and 6 from J; bases not matched to a gene: 11. Germline assignment: CDR1 MGHRA and CDR2 YSYEKL. The CDR3 DNA reads as TGCGCCAGCAGCCGCTACGGACTAGCGGGAGGAGGCGGCGAGCAGTACTTC. Amino acid sequence: CASSRYGLAGGGGEQYF.

DNA of the CDR3: TGTGCCAGCAGCCCCGACTATTACTACGAGCAGTACTTC. Translated, it gives CASSPDYYYEQYF. J is TRBJ2-7 and V is TRBV7-2; weak D call: TRBD2 (5 bases). CDR3 length equals 13 residues. Germline V gene data show CDR1 as SGHTA and CDR2 as FQGNSA. The ends were cut back, 5 bases at V and 3 bases at J, with 11 bases in the middle.

V gene TRBV12-5 combines with J gene TRBJ2-2; D remains ambiguous. The V gene lost 6 bases and the J gene lost 4 bases, with 6 bases spanning the gap. The V gene's germline CDR1 is LGHNT and CDR2 FRNRAP. CDR3 length: 12 residues. The CDR3 sequence is CASGLITGELFF. The CDR3 DNA is TGTGCTAGTGGCCTGATCACCGGGGAGCTGTTTTTT.

V and J are TRBV5-4 and TRBJ2-1; tentative D call: TRBD1 (6 bases). V shed 0 bases and J shed 3 bases, with 7 bases lying between them. The CDR3 is made up of 14 amino acids. The germline V gene encodes CDR1 SGHNT and CDR2 YYREEE (reference sequence). The CDR3 DNA sequence: TGTGCCAGCAGCTTGGGGACAGTCTACAATGAGCAGTTCTTC. This encodes CASSLGTVYNEQFF.

V usage is TRBV9 and J usage is TRBJ2-7; 8 bases line up with TRBD1. The CDR3 spans 14 residues. J lost 2 bases, V lost 3 bases, and 4 bases had no gene match. CDR1 is SGDLS, CDR2 YYNGEE, per germline. The CDR3: CASSDRDRTYEQYF. In DNA, the CDR3 is TGTGCCAGCAGCGACCGGGACAGGACCTACGAGCAGTACTTC.

The chain recombines TRBV6-5 with TRBJ2-7; D remains unclear. The CDR3 runs to 15 residues. With 0 bases removed from V and 0 bases from J, the gap between germline ends came to 9 bases. The germline V gene has CDR1 MNHEY and CDR2 SVGAGI. Written as DNA, the CDR3 is TGTGCCAGCAGTTACTCGCGGCATAGCTCCTACGAGCAGTACTTC. It translates to CASSYSRHSSYEQYF.

The V call is TRBV10-3, the J call TRBJ1-3, with D possibly being TRBD1 (5 bases). The germline gives CDR1 ENHRY, CDR2 SYGVKD. V was trimmed by 11 bases and J by 4 bases, leaving 12 bases between them. The CDR3 consists of 12 residues. Written as DNA, the CDR3 is TGTGCCTCTGGGGGTTCGGGAAACACCATATATTTT. Amino acid sequence: CASGGSGNTIYF.

CDR3 sequence (DNA): TGTGCCAGCAGTTTACCCCAGGAAGCTGAAGCTTTCTTT. Translated, it gives CASSLPQEAEAFF. The chain has TRBV28 and TRBJ1-1; no clear D. The CDR3 totals 13 residues. In germline, CDR1 is MDHEN, CDR2 SYDVKM. V lost 2 bases, J lost 6 bases, and 10 bases lay in between.

The V call is TRBV5-4, the J call TRBJ2-5; D gene ambiguous. The germline gives CDR1 SGHNT, CDR2 YYREEE (reference sequence). The CDR3 is 15 residues long. With 0 bases removed from V and 5 bases from J, the gap between germline ends came to 14 bases. CDR3 sequence: CASSLVGKVSETQYF. CDR3 bases: TGTGCCAGCAGCTTGGTTGGGAAAGTTTCGGAGACCCAGTACTTC. Using reference TRBV5-4 and TRBJ2-5 for the parts outside the CDR3, the full variable domain is ETGVTQSPTHLIKTRGQQVTLRCSSQSGHNTVSWYQQALGQGPQFIFQYYREEENGRGNFPPRFSGLQFPNYSSELNVNALELDDSALYLCASSLVGKVSETQYFGPGTRLLVL.

V usage is TRBV5-1 and J usage is TRBJ2-2, with 9 bases lining up with TRBD2. This CDR3 has 17 amino acids. Germline V lookup: CDR1 SGHRS, CDR2 YFSETQ. V lost 4 bases and J lost 4; bases outside the gene matches: 11. The CDR3 reads CASSPVHSGSGTGELFF. In DNA form, the CDR3 reads TGCGCCAGCAGCCCTGTACATAGCGGGAGCGGCACCGGGGAGCTGTTTTTT.

The chain recombines TRBV29-1 with TRBJ1-4, with 9 bases identical to TRBD1. Germline-derived CDR1 and CDR2 are SQVTM and ANQGSEA. Trimming cost V 4 bases and J 1 base; bases outside gene matches: 7. The CDR3 is 16 amino acids. The CDR3 sequence: CSVVSMGQGTNEKLFF. The CDR3 region has the DNA TGCAGCGTTGTTTCAATGGGACAGGGAACTAATGAAAAACTGTTTTTT.

This chain connects TRBV4-2 to TRBJ2-3; D call uncertain. Germline assignment: CDR1 LGHNA and CDR2 YNFKEQ. CDR3 size: 16 residues. Deletions cut 1 base from V and 0 bases from J, with 11 bases between. Here the CDR3 reads CASSQVGPPSTDTQYF. The CDR3 DNA reads as TGTGCCAGCAGCCAAGTCGGCCCCCCTAGCACAGATACGCAGTATTTT.

The CDR3 region is CASSLQAGDNQPQHF. CDR3 coding DNA: TGCGCCAGCAGCCTTCAAGCGGGAGACAATCAGCCCCAGCATTTT. The rearrangement uses TRBV5-1 and TRBJ1-5; no reliable D call. CDR1 is SGHRS and CDR2 is YFSETQ in the germline V gene. V was pared by 4 bases and J by 3 bases, with 14 bases between. CDR3 length equals 15 residues.

V is TRBV5-5 and J is TRBJ2-7; 7 nucleotides match TRBD1. Trimming removed 0 bases from V and 3 bases from J; junction bases left unmatched: 6. The CDR3 is made up of 15 amino acids. Germline-derived CDR1 and CDR2 are SGHKS and YYEKEE (reference sequence). This CDR3 is CASSLVADRFYEQYF. The CDR3 DNA is TGTGCCAGCAGCTTGGTCGCGGACAGGTTCTACGAGCAGTACTTC.

CDR3 sequence (DNA): TGTGCCAGCAGCTTGAGGACAGGGGTAGTCATTCAGTACTTC. Translated, it gives CASSLRTGVVIQYF. The gene calls are TRBV5-6 and TRBJ2-4, with 9 positions matching TRBD1. J gave up 9 bases and V 1 base, and 5 bases lay outside the gene matches. The CDR3 runs to 14 residues. Germline CDR1 and CDR2: SGHDT and YYEEEE.

Turning to this clone: The sample has other DNA sequences that encode this CDR3 too. The V call is TRBV28, the J call TRBJ2-1; unclear D gene. The CDR3 has 14 residues. Germline-derived CDR1 and CDR2 are MDHEN and SYDVKM. The V gene lost 2 bases and the J gene lost 3 bases, with 8 bases spanning the gap. CDR3 sequence reads: CASSLTGGYNEQFF. The CDR3 nucleotides read TGTGCCAGCAGTTTAACGGGCGGCTACAATGAGCAGTTCTTC.

The chain combines TRBV7-8 with TRBJ1-1; D remains unclear. The germline V gene has CDR1 SGHVS and CDR2 FQNEAQ. V lost 5 bases and J 1 base, leaving 8 bases between the germline ends. The length of the CDR3 is 13 residues. As DNA, the CDR3 is TGTGCCAGCAGCCAAGGAGGGAACACTGAAGCTTTCTTT. It specifies CASSQGGNTEAFF.

V is TRBV28 and J is TRBJ1-1; TRBD1 is a possible D gene (5 bases). The CDR3 sequence is 9 residues long. Germline CDR1 reads MDHEN; CDR2 reads SYDVKM. The CDR3 bases are TGTGAGGGGCCCCCTGAAGCTTTCTTT. The encoded protein is CEGPPEAFF.

The chain is built from TRBV19 and TRBJ2-4; D not resolved. The CDR3 sequence is 16 residues long. Germline V gene lookup returns CDR1 LNHDA and CDR2 SQIVND (reference sequence). V dropped 7 bases and J dropped 1 base, with 17 bases sitting between them. The chain's CDR3 is CASIGGGFWAKNIQYF. For the CDR3, the DNA is TGTGCCAGTATCGGTGGTGGGTTCTGGGCCAAAAACATTCAGTACTTC.

The V call is TRBV6-4, the J call TRBJ1-1; D not resolved. Germline values: CDR1 MRHNA, CDR2 SNTAGT. The V and J ends lost 10 bases and 8 bases respectively, with 14 bases between them. This CDR3 has 11 amino acids. CDR3 protein: CATNHESEAFF. In DNA, the CDR3 is TGTGCCACCAACCATGAGTCCGAAGCTTTCTTT.

As concerns this clone: This sample includes further DNA sequences coding for the same CDR3. The CDR3 DNA reads as TGCGCCAGCAGCCCGGGACAGGGAGATGAAAAACTGTTTTTT. As protein: CASSPGQGDEKLFF. The rearrangement joins TRBV5-1 to TRBJ1-4; 9 bases map to TRBD1. The CDR3 is made up of 14 amino acids. J gave up 6 bases and V 4 bases, and 4 bases lay outside the gene matches. Germline V gives CDR1 SGHRS, CDR2 YFSETQ.

The CDR3 DNA reads as TGTGCCAGCAGCGTAGCCCTAGGGCAGGGGAATGGGGAGCTGTTTTTT. Translating gives CASSVALGQGNGELFF. The chain has TRBV9 and TRBJ2-2, with D tentatively TRBD1 (6 bases). The germline gives CDR1 SGDLS, CDR2 YYNGEE. Trimming stripped 0 bases from V and 8 bases from J, with 17 bases between. The CDR3 is 16 residues long.

This clone has just a few counts. The chain combines TRBV6-6 with TRBJ1-5; D uncertain. Trimming removed 0 bases from V and 3 bases from J, with 9 bases in between. CDR3 length equals 15 residues. Looked up from germline, CDR1 is MNHNY and CDR2 is SVGAGI (reference sequence). The CDR3 DNA is TGTGCCAGCAGTTACTCGTCAAGGGCCAATCAGCCCCAGCATTTT. It encodes CASSYSSRANQPQHF.

The chain combines TRBV30 with TRBJ2-7, with TRBD2 matching over 7 bases. Per germline, CDR1 GTSNPN and CDR2 SVGIG (reference sequence). The CDR3 extends over 14 amino acids. The J segment lost 4 bases and the V segment lost 3 bases, leaving 9 bases of the junction unmatched. The CDR3 loop is CAWSPPGGRYEQYF. The CDR3 nucleotides are TGTGCCTGGAGCCCCCCGGGAGGTCGTTACGAGCAGTACTTC.

The chain carries TRBV19 and TRBJ2-1; 12 bases are a match to TRBD2. CDR1 is LNHDA, CDR2 SQIVND, per germline (reference sequence). J lost 6 bases, V lost 0 bases, and 9 bases had no gene match. The CDR3 runs to 18 residues. The CDR3 nucleotides read TGTGCCAGTAGTATAGATCTGGCTAGCGGGAGGGCCTTCAATGAGCAGTTCTTC. Translated: CASSIDLASGRAFNEQFF.

The chain combines TRBV6-1 with TRBJ2-5; TRBD1 aligns across 9 bases. The CDR3 is 14 residues long. CDR1 is MNHNS and CDR2 is SASEGT in the germline V gene. V shed 7 bases, J shed 4 bases, and the junction held 7 bases outside the gene matches. The CDR3 DNA reads as TGTGCCAGCAAACAGGGACAGGGCTTAGAGACCCAGTACTTC. It codes for CASKQGQGLETQYF.

The V call is TRBV28, the J call TRBJ1-5; D is unresolved. Trimming took 3 bases from V and 3 from J, leaving 12 bases between them. Germline CDR1 reads MDHEN; CDR2 reads SYDVKM. The CDR3 extends over 15 amino acids. CDR3: CASSFWKANNQPQHF. DNA for the CDR3: TGTGCCAGCAGTTTTTGGAAAGCCAACAATCAGCCCCAGCATTTT. Full variable domain (rest looked up from reference TRBV28 and TRBJ1-5): DVKVTQSSRYLVKRTGEKVFLECVQDMDHENMFWYRQDPGLGLRLIYFSYDVKMKEKGDIPEGYSVSREKKERFSLILESASTNQTSMYLCASSFWKANNQPQHFGDGTRLSIL.